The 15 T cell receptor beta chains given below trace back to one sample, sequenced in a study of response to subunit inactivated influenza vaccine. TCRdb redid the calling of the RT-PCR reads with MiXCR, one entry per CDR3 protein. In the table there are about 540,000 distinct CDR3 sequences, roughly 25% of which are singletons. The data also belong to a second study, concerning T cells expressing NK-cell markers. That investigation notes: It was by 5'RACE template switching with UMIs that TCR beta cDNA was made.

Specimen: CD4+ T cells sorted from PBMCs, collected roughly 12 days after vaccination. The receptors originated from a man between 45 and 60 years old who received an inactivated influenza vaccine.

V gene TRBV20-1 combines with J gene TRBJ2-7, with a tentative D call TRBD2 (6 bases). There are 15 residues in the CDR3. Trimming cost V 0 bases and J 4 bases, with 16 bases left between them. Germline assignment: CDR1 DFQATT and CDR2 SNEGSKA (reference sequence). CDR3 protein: CSAREGYSGAYEQYF. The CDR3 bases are TGCAGTGCTAGAGAGGGGTATAGCGGTGCGTACGAGCAGTACTTC.

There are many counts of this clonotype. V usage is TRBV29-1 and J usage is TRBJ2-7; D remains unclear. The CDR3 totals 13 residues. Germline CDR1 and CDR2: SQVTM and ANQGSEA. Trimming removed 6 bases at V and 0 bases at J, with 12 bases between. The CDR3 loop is CSVLNGPSYEQYF. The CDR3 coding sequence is TGCAGCGTCCTGAACGGGCCCTCCTACGAGCAGTACTTC.

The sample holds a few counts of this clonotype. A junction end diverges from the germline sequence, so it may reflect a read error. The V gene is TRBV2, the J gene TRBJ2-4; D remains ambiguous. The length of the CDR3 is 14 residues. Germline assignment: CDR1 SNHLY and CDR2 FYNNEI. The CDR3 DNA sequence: TGTGCCAGCAGAGAAGGGTGGGCCAAAAACATTCAGTACTTC. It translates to CASREGWAKNIQYF.

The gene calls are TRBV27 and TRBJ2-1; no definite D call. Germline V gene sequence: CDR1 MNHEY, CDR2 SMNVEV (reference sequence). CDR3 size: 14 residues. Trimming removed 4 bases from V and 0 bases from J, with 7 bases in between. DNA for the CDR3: TGTGCCAGCAGTTACTGGAGCTCCTACAATGAGCAGTTCTTC. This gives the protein CASSYWSSYNEQFF.

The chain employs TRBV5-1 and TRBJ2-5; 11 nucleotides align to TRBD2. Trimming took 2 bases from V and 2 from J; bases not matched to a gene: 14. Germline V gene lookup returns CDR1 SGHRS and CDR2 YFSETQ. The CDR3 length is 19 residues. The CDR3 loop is CASSFKRLAGFDGQETQYF. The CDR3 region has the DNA TGCGCCAGCAGCTTTAAACGACTAGCGGGGTTTGACGGGCAAGAGACCCAGTACTTC. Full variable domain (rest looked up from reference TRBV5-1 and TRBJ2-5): KAGVTQTPRYLIKTRGQQVTLSCSPISGHRSVSWYQQTPGQGLQFLFEYFSETQRNKGNFPGRFSGRQFSNSRSEMNVSTLELGDSALYLCASSFKRLAGFDGQETQYFGPGTRLLVL.

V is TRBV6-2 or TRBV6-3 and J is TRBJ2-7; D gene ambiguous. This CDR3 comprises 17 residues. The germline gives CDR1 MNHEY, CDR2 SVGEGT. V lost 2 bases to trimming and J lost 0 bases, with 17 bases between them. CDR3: CASSYGFSGSYSYEQYF. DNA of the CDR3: TGTGCCAGCAGTTACGGGTTTTCGGGCTCTTACTCCTACGAGCAGTACTTC.

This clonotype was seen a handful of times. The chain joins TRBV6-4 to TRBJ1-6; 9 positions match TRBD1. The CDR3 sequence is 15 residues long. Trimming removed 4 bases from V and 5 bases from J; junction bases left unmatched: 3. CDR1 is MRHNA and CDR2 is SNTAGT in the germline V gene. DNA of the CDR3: TGTGCCAGCAGTGCAAGACAGGGGGATAATTCACCCCTCCACTTT. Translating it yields CASSARQGDNSPLHF.

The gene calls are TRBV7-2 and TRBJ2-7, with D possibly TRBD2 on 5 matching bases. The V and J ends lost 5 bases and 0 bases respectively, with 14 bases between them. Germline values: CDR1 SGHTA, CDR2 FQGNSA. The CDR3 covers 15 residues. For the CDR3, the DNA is TGTGCCAGCAGCATCCATTATCGGGGCTCCTACGAGCAGTACTTC. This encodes CASSIHYRGSYEQYF.

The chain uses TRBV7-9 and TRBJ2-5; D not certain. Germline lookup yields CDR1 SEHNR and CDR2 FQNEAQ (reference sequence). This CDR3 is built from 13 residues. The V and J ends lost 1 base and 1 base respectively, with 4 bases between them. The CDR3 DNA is TGTGCCAGCAGCTTAGTCAGCCAAGAGACCCAGTACTTC. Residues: CASSLVSQETQYF. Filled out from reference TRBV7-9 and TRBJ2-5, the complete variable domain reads DTGVSQNPRHKITKRGQNVTFRCDPISEHNRLYWYRQTLGQGPEFLTYFQNEAQLEKSRLLSDRFSAERPKGSFSTLEIQRTEQGDSAMYLCASSLVSQETQYFGPGTRLLVL.

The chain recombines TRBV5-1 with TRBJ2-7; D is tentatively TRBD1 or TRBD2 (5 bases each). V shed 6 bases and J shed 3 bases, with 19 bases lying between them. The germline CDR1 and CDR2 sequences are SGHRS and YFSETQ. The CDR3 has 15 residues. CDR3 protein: CASTFGTAFRYEQYF. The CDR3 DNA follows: TGCGCCAGCACCTTTGGGACGGCTTTTCGCTACGAGCAGTACTTC.

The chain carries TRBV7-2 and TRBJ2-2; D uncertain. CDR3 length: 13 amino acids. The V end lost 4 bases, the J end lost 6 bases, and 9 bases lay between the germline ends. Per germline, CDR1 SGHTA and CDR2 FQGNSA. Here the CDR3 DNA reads TGTGCCAGCAGCTCGGTCCAACCCGGGGAGCTGTTTTTT. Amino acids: CASSSVQPGELFF.

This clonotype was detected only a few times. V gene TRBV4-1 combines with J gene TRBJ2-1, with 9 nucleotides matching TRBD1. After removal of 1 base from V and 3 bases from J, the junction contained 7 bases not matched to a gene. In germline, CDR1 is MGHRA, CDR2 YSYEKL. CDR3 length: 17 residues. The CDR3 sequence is CASSQAGGTGNYNEQFF. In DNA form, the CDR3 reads TGCGCCAGCAGCCAAGCAGGGGGGACAGGGAACTACAATGAGCAGTTCTTC.

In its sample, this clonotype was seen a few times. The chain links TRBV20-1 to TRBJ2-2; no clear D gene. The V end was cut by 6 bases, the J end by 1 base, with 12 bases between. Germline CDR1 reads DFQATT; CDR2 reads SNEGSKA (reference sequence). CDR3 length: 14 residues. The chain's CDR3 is CSAQGPQNTGELFF. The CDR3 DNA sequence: TGCAGTGCGCAAGGACCCCAGAACACCGGGGAGCTGTTTTTT.

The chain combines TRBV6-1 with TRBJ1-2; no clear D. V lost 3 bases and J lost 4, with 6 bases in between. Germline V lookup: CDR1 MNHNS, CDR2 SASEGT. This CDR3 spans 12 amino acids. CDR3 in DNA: TGTGCCAGCAGTGAGGGATTCTATGGCTACACCTTC. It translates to CASSEGFYGYTF.

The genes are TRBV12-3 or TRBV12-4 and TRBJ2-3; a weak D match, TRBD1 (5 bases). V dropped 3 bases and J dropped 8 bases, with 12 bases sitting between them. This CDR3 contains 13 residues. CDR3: CASSFGALGTQYF. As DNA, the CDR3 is TGTGCCAGCAGTTTTGGGGCTCTGGGTACGCAGTATTTT.